This note documents a single T cell receptor (beta chain) sequence. The antigen this receptor binds is unknown. Base quality data are lacking; no much larger clone is found one base away. Library generation was performed with RACE. The sample was run on a NextSeq 500. During library preparation, unique molecular identifiers were attached to individual cDNA molecules so that TCRs could be counted in a quantitative, reproducible way. For every blood RNA sample, sequencing covered both the TCR alpha and TCR beta chains. Per the original workflow: A median of about 89,000 TCRs per sample was observed, with a range of about 20,000 to 750,000. V, J and CDR3 annotation of the TCR reads was carried out using the Decombinator software suite. Every sample was subsampled to the same number of TCRs (28,000) for the PS versus PT1 abundance plots. TCRs were defined as expanded if absent before sensitization and observed at least eight times at the 2-week time point. TCRdb itself trimmed the public reads at Q25 with fastp, ran MiXCR and retained productive beta chains. Each entry merges the rows of one CDR3 protein and shows their most common DNA and genes. These V and J calls are TCRdb output, not the study's own analysis. This sample has 120,000 or so distinct CDR3 sequences in its table, and around 15% of those were observed once. The top ten constitute 0.9% to 0.95% of the sample.

The sample is drawn from a study of human T cells and chemical hapten exposure (dated by TCRdb to the early 2020s). Turning to the overall study: For sensitization, 2% DPC in acetone was applied to an approximately 2 cm by approximately 2 cm area of upper inner arm skin. Throughout the study period of around 24 weeks, patients also received therapeutic DPC doses to the scalp every week. In alopecia patients, the study followed how the peripheral blood TCR repertoire changed in vivo over primary and secondary sensitization to diphenylcyclopropenone (DPC), a hapten. Patch testing on the upper back used Finn chambers containing 0.01% DPC, with scoring done after 6 days according to International Contact Dermatitis Research Group standards. Approximately 28 alopecia patients provided blood for TCR sequencing at one to four time points (pre-sensitization, 2, 6 and 24 weeks). Libraries were combined into a pool for sequencing, and differences in TCR yield between samples came mainly from small differences in library volumes within the pool. Blood samples were taken from patients before sensitization (week 0) and then at 2, 6 and about 24 weeks after DPC sensitization. Most of the patients in the cohort were female, and the cohort covered alopecia areata with under or over 50% scalp involvement, alopecia totalis and alopecia universalis. Overall study results and their limits: Repeated subsampling changed both the strength of the expansion versus patch-test correlation and the threshold at which the correlation became significant. The number of TCRs above 1 in 1000 frequency did not change with DPC sensitization; there was no evidence of global repertoire structure alterations. Expanded TCRs formed significantly more large CDR3 similarity clusters than pre-sensitization or healthy control sets, consistent with antigen-driven responses. Patch test score was positively correlated with the number of PT1 expanded TCRs, with significance at thresholds 8, 16 and 32 but not at 4. Because all patients had alopecia, a presumed autoimmune disease, the immune response of the patients might differ from that of healthy individuals.

The CDR3, from cysteine to phenylalanine, totals 16 residues. The CDR3 DNA has 48 bases and is translated from base 1. CDR1 SEHNR and CDR2 FQNEAQ were looked up in the germline V gene (reference sequence). The V end loses 3 bases and the J end loses 4 bases, and a stretch of 16 bases separates them. The intended sense of this specimen's time point label: patch test 1, 2 weeks after DPC sensitization. Explained via the paper, the treatment or condition label denotes: therapeutic diphenylcyclopropenone sensitization with weekly scalp DPC. Blood at each patch-test visit was drawn before the patch test was applied. Patients were eligible if aged 18 to 70, diagnosed with alopecia and judged suitable for DPC therapy, and pregnant patients were excluded. Unfractionated whole blood was collected in Tempus Blood RNA tubes, and total RNA was extracted from that blood.

Sequencing was performed on whole blood, taken in connection with sensitization to the hapten diphenylcyclopropenone (DPC). The TCR sequence derives from a man between 18 and 29 years old with alopecia areata. Some clones in this sample may be carry-over from other donors' samples. The chain uses TRBV7-9 and TRBJ1-5, and possibly TRBD1, on 5 matching bases. The nucleotides are TGTGCCAGCAGCTTGACGGGGGTCGTAGGGAATCAGCCCCAGCATTTT. This gives the protein CASSLTGVVGNQPQHF.